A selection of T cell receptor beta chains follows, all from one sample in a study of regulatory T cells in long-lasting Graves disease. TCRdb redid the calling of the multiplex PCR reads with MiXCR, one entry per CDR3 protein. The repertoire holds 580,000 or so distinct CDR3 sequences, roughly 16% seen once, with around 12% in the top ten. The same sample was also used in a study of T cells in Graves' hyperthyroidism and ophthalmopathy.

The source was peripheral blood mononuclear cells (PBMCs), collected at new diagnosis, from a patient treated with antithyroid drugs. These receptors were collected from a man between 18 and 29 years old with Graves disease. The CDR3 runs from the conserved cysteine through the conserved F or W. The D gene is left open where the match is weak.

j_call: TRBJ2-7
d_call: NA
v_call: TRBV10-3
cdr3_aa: CAISGGGRSSYEQYF

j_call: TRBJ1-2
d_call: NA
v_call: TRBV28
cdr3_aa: CASSFGAGAYGYTF

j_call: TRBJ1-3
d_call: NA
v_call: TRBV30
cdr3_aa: CAWGSRTGVLNTIYF

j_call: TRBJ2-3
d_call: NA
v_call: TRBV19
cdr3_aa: CASSSIRGGPGTDTQYF

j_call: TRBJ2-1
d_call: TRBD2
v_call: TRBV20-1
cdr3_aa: CSAREPGGRAPNEQFF

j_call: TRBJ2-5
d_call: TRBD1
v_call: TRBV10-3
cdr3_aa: CAISGTGGQETQYF

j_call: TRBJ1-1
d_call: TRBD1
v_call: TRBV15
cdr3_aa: CATSGQGNTEAFF

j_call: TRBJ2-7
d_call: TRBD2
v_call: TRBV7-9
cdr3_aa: CASSPGLAGRSYEQYF

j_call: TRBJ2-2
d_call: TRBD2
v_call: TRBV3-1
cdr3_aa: CASSPISGRPNTGELFF

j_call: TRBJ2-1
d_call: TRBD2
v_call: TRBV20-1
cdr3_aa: CSAGTSGSNDEQFF

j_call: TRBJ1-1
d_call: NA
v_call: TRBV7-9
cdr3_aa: CASQTVALVTEAFF

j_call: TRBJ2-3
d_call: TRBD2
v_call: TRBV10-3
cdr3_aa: CAISSPSGRSTDTQYF

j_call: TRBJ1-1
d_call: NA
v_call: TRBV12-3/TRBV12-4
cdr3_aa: CASSLGPNTEAFF

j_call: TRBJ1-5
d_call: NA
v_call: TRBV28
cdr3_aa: CASSRRGGGANQPQHF

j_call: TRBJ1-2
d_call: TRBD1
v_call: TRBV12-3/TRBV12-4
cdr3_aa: CASSLSGQGGFGYTF

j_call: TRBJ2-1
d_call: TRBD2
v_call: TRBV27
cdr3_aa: CASSSVGTSGYNEQFF

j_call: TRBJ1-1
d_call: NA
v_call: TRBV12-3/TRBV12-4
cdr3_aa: CASSRAPGKNTEAFF

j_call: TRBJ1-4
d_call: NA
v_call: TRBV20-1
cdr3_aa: CSATPGPESGKLFF

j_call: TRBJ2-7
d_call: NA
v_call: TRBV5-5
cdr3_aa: CASKAAGQTYEQYF

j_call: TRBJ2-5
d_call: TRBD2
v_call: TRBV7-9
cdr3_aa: CASSPRGSGASRGETQYF

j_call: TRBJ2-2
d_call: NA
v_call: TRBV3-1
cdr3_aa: CASSQMPTNTGELFF

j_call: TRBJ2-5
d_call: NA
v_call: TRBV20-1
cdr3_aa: CSVDSNSGQYF